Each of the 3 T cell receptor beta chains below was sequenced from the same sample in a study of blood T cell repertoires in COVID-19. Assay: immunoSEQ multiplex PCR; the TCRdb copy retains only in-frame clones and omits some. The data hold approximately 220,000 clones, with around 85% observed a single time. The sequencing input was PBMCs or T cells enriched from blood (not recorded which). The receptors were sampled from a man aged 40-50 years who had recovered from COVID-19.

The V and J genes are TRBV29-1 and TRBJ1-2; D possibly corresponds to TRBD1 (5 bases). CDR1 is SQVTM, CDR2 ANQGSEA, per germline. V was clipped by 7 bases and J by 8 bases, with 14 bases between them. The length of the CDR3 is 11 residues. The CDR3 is CSADHGGGYTF. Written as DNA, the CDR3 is TGCAGCGCCGATCATGGGGGGGGCTACACCTTC.

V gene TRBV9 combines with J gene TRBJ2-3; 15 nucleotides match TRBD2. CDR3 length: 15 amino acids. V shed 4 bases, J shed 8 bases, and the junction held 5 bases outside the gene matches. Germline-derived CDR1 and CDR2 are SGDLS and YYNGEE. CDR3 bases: TGTGCCAGCAGCAGACCGGGACTAGCGGGAGGTACGCAGTATTTT. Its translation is CASSRPGLAGGTQYF.

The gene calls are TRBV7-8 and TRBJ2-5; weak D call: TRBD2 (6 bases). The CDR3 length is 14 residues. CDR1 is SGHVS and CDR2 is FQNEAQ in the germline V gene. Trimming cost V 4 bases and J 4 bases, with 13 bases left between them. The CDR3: CASSYTGRPETQYF. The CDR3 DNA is TGTGCCAGCAGCTACACGGGGAGGCCAGAGACCCAGTACTTC.